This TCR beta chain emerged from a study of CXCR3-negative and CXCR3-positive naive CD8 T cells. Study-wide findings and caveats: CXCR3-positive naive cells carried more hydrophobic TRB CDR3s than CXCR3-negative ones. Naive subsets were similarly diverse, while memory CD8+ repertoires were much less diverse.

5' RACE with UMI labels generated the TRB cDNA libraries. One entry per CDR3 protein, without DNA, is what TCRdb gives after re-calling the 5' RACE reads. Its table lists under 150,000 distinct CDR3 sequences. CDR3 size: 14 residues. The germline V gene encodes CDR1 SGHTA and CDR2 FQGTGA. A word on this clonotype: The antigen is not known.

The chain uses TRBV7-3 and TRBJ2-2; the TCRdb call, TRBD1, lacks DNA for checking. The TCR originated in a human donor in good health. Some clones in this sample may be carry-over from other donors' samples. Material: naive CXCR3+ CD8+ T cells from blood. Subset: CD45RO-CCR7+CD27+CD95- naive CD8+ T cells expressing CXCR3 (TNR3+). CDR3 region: CASSPGGSTGELFF.